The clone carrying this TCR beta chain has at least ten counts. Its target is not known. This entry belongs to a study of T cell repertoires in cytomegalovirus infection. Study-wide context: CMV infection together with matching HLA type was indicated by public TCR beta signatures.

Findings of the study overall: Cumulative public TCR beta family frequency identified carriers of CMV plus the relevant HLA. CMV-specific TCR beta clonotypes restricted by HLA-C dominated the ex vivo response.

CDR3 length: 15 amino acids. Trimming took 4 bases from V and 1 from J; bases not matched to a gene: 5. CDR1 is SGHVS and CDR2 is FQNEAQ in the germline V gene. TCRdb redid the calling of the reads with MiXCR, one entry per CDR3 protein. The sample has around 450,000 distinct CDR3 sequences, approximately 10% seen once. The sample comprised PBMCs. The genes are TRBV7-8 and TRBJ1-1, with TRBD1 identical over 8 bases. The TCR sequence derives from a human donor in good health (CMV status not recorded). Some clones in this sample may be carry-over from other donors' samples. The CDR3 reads CASSSPDRANTEAFF. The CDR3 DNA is TGTGCCAGCAGCTCCCCGGACAGGGCGAACACTGAAGCTTTCTTT.